What follows are 10 T cell receptor beta chains derived from one specimen sequenced in a study of T cell repertoires in cytomegalovirus infection. A single record per CDR3 protein comes from TCRdb applying MiXCR to the reads. This table has fewer than 950,000 distinct CDR3 sequences, about 33% appearing once. These receptors have no known antigen. The sequencing used cultured CD8+ T cells from PBMCs, collected from culture after CMV antigen stimulation. The receptors shown here come from a human donor in good health (CMV status not recorded). Some clones in this sample may be carry-over from other donors' samples.

J is TRBJ2-5 and V is TRBV6-5; the D gene is possibly TRBD1 (6 bases). Germline lookup yields CDR1 MNHEY and CDR2 SVGAGI. The CDR3 loop spans 14 amino acids. Trimming took off 2 bases at V and 2 bases at J, with 9 bases between the two ends. The CDR3 DNA is TGTGCCAGCAGTTACCTACAGGGACAAGAGACCCAGTACTTC. It specifies CASSYLQGQETQYF.

The chain combines TRBV4-1 with TRBJ2-2, with TRBD2 matching 10 bases. With 1 base clipped from V and 7 bases from J, the junction kept 6 bases outside the gene matches. The CDR3 is 16 residues long. CDR1 MGHRA and CDR2 YSYEKL come from the germline V gene. The CDR3 loop reads CASSQGPSGSNGELFF. CDR3 DNA: TGCGCCAGCAGCCAAGGACCTAGCGGGAGTAACGGGGAGCTGTTTTTT.

This clonotype was found once. The chain links TRBV5-4 to TRBJ1-2; weak D call: TRBD1 (6 bases). Trimming took 7 bases from V and 4 from J, leaving 17 bases between them. Per the germline V gene, CDR1 is SGHNT and CDR2 is YYREEE (reference sequence). This CDR3 contains 14 residues. CDR3 sequence reads: CASGNWGAGYGYTF. CDR3 bases: TGTGCCAGCGGAAACTGGGGGGCGGGCTATGGCTACACCTTC. The full variable domain, with the rest looked up from reference TRBV5-4 and TRBJ1-2, is ETGVTQSPTHLIKTRGQQVTLRCSSQSGHNTVSWYQQALGQGPQFIFQYYREEENGRGNFPPRFSGLQFPNYSSELNVNALELDDSALYLCASGNWGAGYGYTFGSGTRLTVV.

The chain is built from TRBV4-1 and TRBJ1-5; D is undetermined. Trimming cost V 0 bases and J 1 base, with 7 bases left between them. Germline V gene data show CDR1 as MGHRA and CDR2 as YSYEKL. CDR3 length equals 15 residues. The CDR3 bases are TGCGCCAGCAGCCAAGATCTATCCAGCAATCAGCCCCAGCATTTT. It is translated as CASSQDLSSNQPQHF.

This clonotype was recorded many times. The genes are TRBV12-3 or TRBV12-4 and TRBJ2-3; the D gene is possibly TRBD1 (6 bases). Between the trimmed V and J ends, which lost 7 bases and 2 bases, there was a span of 13 bases. The CDR3 is made up of 14 amino acids. The CDR3 DNA reads as TGTGCCAGCATCGAGGACAGTTACACAGATACGCAGTATTTT. Its protein product is CASIEDSYTDTQYF.

J is TRBJ2-4 and V is TRBV29-1, with no clear D. Trimming shortened V by 4 bases and J by 11 bases, and 12 bases separated the two germline ends. The CDR3 covers 11 residues. Germline CDR1 reads SQVTM; CDR2 reads ANQGSEA. The CDR3 region has the DNA TGCAGCGTTGTAGAGACCGCGCTTCAGTACTTC. Protein product: CSVVETALQYF.

This clonotype occurred a few times. V and J are TRBV12-3 or TRBV12-4 and TRBJ1-3; D ambiguous. Deletions cut 7 bases from V and 2 bases from J, with 18 bases between. The CDR3 extends over 16 amino acids. The DNA for the CDR3 is TGTGCCAGCATCCCCCCGTTGGGAGGCACTGGAAACACCATATATTTT. Translated: CASIPPLGGTGNTIYF.

This clonotype was seen a handful of times. This chain links TRBV6-1 with TRBJ2-7; TRBD1 might be the D (6 bases). Germline V CDR1 and CDR2: MNHNS, SASEGT. V lost 4 bases and J lost 3, with 13 bases in between. The CDR3 sequence is 14 residues long. CDR3 region: CASSGRGPIYEQYF. Written as DNA, the CDR3 is TGTGCCAGCAGTGGCAGGGGTCCTATCTACGAGCAGTACTTC.

The chain joins TRBV10-3 to TRBJ2-1; TRBD2 matches at 9 bases. This CDR3 region has 16 residues. Germline V CDR1 and CDR2: ENHRY, SYGVKD. The trim removed 4 bases at V and 3 bases at J, leaving 7 bases unmatched. Here the CDR3 reads CAISGDSGGGYNEQFF. DNA of the CDR3: TGTGCCATCAGTGGGGATAGCGGGGGAGGCTACAATGAGCAGTTCTTC.

There are a few counts of this clonotype. The chain recombines TRBV6-2 or TRBV6-3 with TRBJ1-5, with D tentatively TRBD1 (6 bases). V was shortened by 7 bases and J by 7 bases, with 17 bases between the two germline ends. The CDR3 is 14 residues long. Germline values: CDR1 MNHEY, CDR2 SVGEGT. The CDR3 loop is CASKKTGLQQPQHF. For the CDR3, the DNA is TGTGCCAGCAAAAAAACAGGGCTTCAGCAGCCCCAGCATTTT.